The entry that follows covers one T cell receptor beta chain sequence. The sample is drawn from a study of T cells of healthy individuals. Using its own MiXCR run on the 5' RACE reads, TCRdb lists one record per CDR3 protein. The sample holds roughly 87,000 distinct CDR3 sequences, 17% seen once. The CDR3 is 15 residues long. With 3 bases removed from V and 4 bases from J, the gap between germline ends came to 15 bases. Looked up from germline, CDR1 is SGHRS and CDR2 is YFSETQ. This chain uses TRBV5-1 with TRBJ2-3, with a possible D match to TRBD1 (6 bases). The receptor comes from a human donor in good health. CDR3 residues: CASSYSRGRSDTQYF. The DNA for the CDR3 is TGCGCCAGCAGCTATAGCAGGGGCCGCTCAGATACGCAGTATTTT. Full variable domain (outside the CDR3, taken from reference TRBV5-1 and TRBJ2-3): KAGVTQTPRYLIKTRGQQVTLSCSPISGHRSVSWYQQTPGQGLQFLFEYFSETQRNKGNFPGRFSGRQFSNSRSEMNVSTLELGDSALYLCASSYSRGRSDTQYFGPGTRLTVL.